The next 27 T cell receptor beta chains were all read from a single sample in a study of monozygotic twins with inflammatory bowel disease. TCRdb reworked the 5' RACE reads into one entry per CDR3 protein, no DNA. This sample's table has 200,000 to 250,000 distinct CDR3 sequences. Sequencing was performed on blood. All receptors derive from a human donor with ulcerative colitis or Crohn's disease, or a healthy co-twin of an affected twin (not recorded which).

The gene calls are TRBV20-1 and TRBJ2-1. This CDR3 has 11 amino acids. Germline loops: CDR1 DFQATT, CDR2 SNEGSKA (reference sequence). The CDR3 sequence: CSARDLPMQFF.

The rearrangement links TRBV27 to TRBJ1-1; the D call from TCRdb, TRBD1, cannot be confirmed without DNA. The V gene's germline CDR1 is MNHEY and CDR2 SMNVEV (reference sequence). CDR3 length: 13 residues. The chain's CDR3 is CASSSIPGVEAFF.

The J gene is TRBJ2-1, the V gene TRBV10-3. The germline V gene has CDR1 ENHRY and CDR2 SYGVKD. This CDR3 region has 12 residues. CDR3 sequence reads: CAISEGYNEQFF.

The chain has TRBV20-1 and TRBJ2-1; TCRdb's D call, TRBD1, is unchecked because there is no DNA. Germline CDR1 is DFQATT and CDR2 is SNEGSKA (reference sequence). The CDR3 covers 13 residues. CDR3 residues: CSATGQAYNEQFF.

The V gene is TRBV7-6, the J gene TRBJ2-1; the TCRdb call, TRBD1, lacks DNA for checking. This CDR3 spans 16 amino acids. From germline, CDR1 is SGHVS and CDR2 FNYEAQ. CDR3 amino acids: CASSTLGDGHYNEQFF.

The rearrangement uses TRBV20-1 and TRBJ2-3. CDR1 and CDR2 (germline): DFQATT, SNEGSKA (reference sequence). The CDR3 length is 13 residues. The CDR3 loop reads CSASLTSRDTQYF.

The V and J genes are TRBV5-1 and TRBJ2-7; TCRdb designates TRBD1, a call that cannot be tested without DNA. Germline-derived CDR1 and CDR2 are SGHRS and YFSETQ. This CDR3 has 12 residues. The CDR3 reads CASSLEGVMQYF.

V gene TRBV4-2 combines with J gene TRBJ2-7; TCRdb's D call of TRBD1 is untestable without DNA. The V gene's germline CDR1 is LGHNA and CDR2 YNFKEQ. The CDR3 runs to 16 residues. The CDR3 region is CASSQVIGQGAHEQYF.

This chain connects TRBV4-1 to TRBJ2-3. Germline CDR1 MGHRA, CDR2 YSYEKL. The CDR3 runs 16 residues. CDR3 residues: CASSQGWRPLEDTQYF.

The V gene is TRBV7-9, the J gene TRBJ1-2. The CDR3 length is 16 residues. CDR1 and CDR2 from the germline V gene are SEHNR and FQNEAQ (reference sequence). CDR3 amino acids: CASSDQGRFGGYGYTF.

V is TRBV24-1 and J is TRBJ1-2; the D call of TRBD1 rests on TCRdb alone, since no DNA is present to check it. Germline CDR1 and CDR2: KGHDR and SFDVKD. The CDR3 has 14 residues. CDR3 protein: CATSDPGTGTYYTF.

The chain joins TRBV11-3 to TRBJ2-2; no DNA is available, so the TRBD2 call from TCRdb remains unchecked. Germline loops: CDR1 SGHNT, CDR2 YENEEA. This CDR3 has 15 residues. The CDR3 here is CASSLGGANTGELFF.

This chain connects TRBV9 to TRBJ1-2; TCRdb calls TRBD1, which cannot be checked without DNA. Germline values: CDR1 SGDLS, CDR2 YYNGEE. The CDR3 spans 15 residues. CDR3 sequence: CASAGQGALGYGYTF.

CDR3 sequence: CASSSSLAGALYNEQFF. The V gene is TRBV19, the J gene TRBJ2-1; there is no DNA to check the TCRdb D call of TRBD2. The CDR3 runs 17 residues. Germline assignment: CDR1 LNHDA and CDR2 SQIVND (reference sequence).

The J gene is TRBJ1-2, the V gene TRBV12-3 or TRBV12-4; TCRdb's assignment of TRBD1 cannot be checked, as there is no DNA. CDR3 size: 13 residues. CDR3 sequence: CATSTGGTSGYTF.

This chain uses TRBV11-2 with TRBJ2-1; TCRdb proposes TRBD2, but this gene call is untestable without DNA. Germline values: CDR1 SGHAT, CDR2 FQNNGV. CDR3 size: 16 residues. The CDR3: CASSSPGLGFYNEQFF.

The chain combines TRBV27 with TRBJ1-5; the D call from TCRdb, TRBD1, cannot be confirmed without DNA. Germline values: CDR1 MNHEY, CDR2 SMNVEV (reference sequence). This CDR3 contains 17 residues. This CDR3 reads CASSLYSAMGGNQPQHF.

The V call is TRBV4-3, the J call TRBJ1-2. Germline assignment: CDR1 LGHNA and CDR2 YSLEER. The CDR3 loop spans 15 amino acids. CDR3 residues: CASSQEFQEPYGYTF.

This chain uses TRBV7-9 with TRBJ2-3. Per germline, CDR1 SEHNR and CDR2 FQNEAQ (reference sequence). The CDR3 is 17 residues long. This CDR3 is CASSLDGLAASTDTQYF. Together with reference TRBV7-9 and TRBJ2-3, the CDR3 gives the full variable domain: DTGVSQNPRHKITKRGQNVTFRCDPISEHNRLYWYRQTLGQGPEFLTYFQNEAQLEKSRLLSDRFSAERPKGSFSTLEIQRTEQGDSAMYLCASSLDGLAASTDTQYFGPGTRLTVL.

The V gene is TRBV11-3, the J gene TRBJ2-7; checking the TCRdb D call of TRBD2 is not possible without DNA. CDR3 length equals 19 residues. Germline CDR1 SGHNT, CDR2 YENEEA. The CDR3 spells CASSLPREETSGSSYEQYF.

This CDR3 is CASSLNYLMDEQFF. The chain couples TRBV11-2 to TRBJ2-1. Germline lookup yields CDR1 SGHAT and CDR2 FQNNGV. The CDR3 is made up of 14 amino acids. Drawing the rest from reference TRBV11-2 and TRBJ2-1, the complete variable domain is EAGVAQSPRYKIIEKRQSVAFWCNPISGHATLYWYQQILGQGPKLLIQFQNNGVVDDSQLPKDRFSAERLKGVDSTLKIQPAKLEDSAVYLCASSLNYLMDEQFFGPGTRLTVL.

V and J are TRBV2 and TRBJ2-1; the TRBD1 assignment by TCRdb is unverifiable without DNA. From germline, CDR1 is SNHLY and CDR2 FYNNEI. The CDR3 is 14 amino acids. Here the CDR3 reads CAARGSVSYNEQFF.

The V call is TRBV5-1, the J call TRBJ2-1; TCRdb's D gene call, TRBD1, goes unchecked for lack of DNA. The CDR3 is made up of 13 amino acids. Germline loops: CDR1 SGHRS, CDR2 YFSETQ. This CDR3 reads CASSFEGTGEQFF.

The V gene is TRBV11-2, the J gene TRBJ2-5; TCRdb's D gene call, TRBD1, goes unchecked for lack of DNA. The CDR3 spans 15 residues. Germline lookup yields CDR1 SGHAT and CDR2 FQNNGV. CDR3 protein: CASSLDTGAGETQYF.

The chain employs TRBV18 and TRBJ2-7. The CDR3 sequence is 13 residues long. The V gene's germline CDR1 is KGHSH and CDR2 LQKENI. CDR3 loop: CASSPGDFYEQYF.

This chain joins TRBV18 and TRBJ2-5; TCRdb's D call, TRBD2, is unchecked because there is no DNA. This CDR3 region has 17 residues. CDR1 KGHSH and CDR2 LQKENI come from the germline V gene. CDR3 in amino acids: CASSPQPGLAGQETQYF.

The genes are TRBV5-1 and TRBJ1-1; without DNA, the TCRdb call of TRBD1 cannot be checked. Germline V gene lookup returns CDR1 SGHRS and CDR2 YFSETQ. The CDR3 contains 15 residues. CDR3 loop: CASSLGRGKDTEAFF. The full variable domain, in which reference TRBV5-1 and TRBJ1-1 provide the parts outside the CDR3, is KAGVTQTPRYLIKTRGQQVTLSCSPISGHRSVSWYQQTPGQGLQFLFEYFSETQRNKGNFPGRFSGRQFSNSRSEMNVSTLELGDSALYLCASSLGRGKDTEAFFGQGTRLTVV.